The rows below give T cell receptor beta chains drawn from one sample of a study of siplizumab effects on memory and regulatory T cells. Sequenced by immunoSEQ multiplex PCR; TCRdb stores in-frame clones only, minus some. Of about 110,000 clones listed, around 90% are singletons. Specimen: CD4+ T cells sorted from blood. The source of these receptors is a human donor in good health. CDR3s include the opening cysteine and the closing phenylalanine or tryptophan. D genes are given only for firm matches.

cdr3_aa	cdr3_nt	v_call	j_call	cdr3_length	d_call
CASSPDGPAQHF	TGTGCCAGTAGCCCCGACGGCCCTGCCCAGCATTTT	TRBV19	TRBJ1-5	12	.
CASRASGTYEQYF	TGTGCCAGCAGGGCTAGCGGGACCTACGAGCAGTACTTC	TRBV6-5	TRBJ2-7	13	TRBD2
CASSEPGAMYEQYF	TGTGCCAGCAGTGAGCCAGGAGCGATGTACGAGCAGTACTTC	TRBV25-1	TRBJ2-7	14	.
CATKRGGTYNEQFF	TGTGCCACTAAAAGGGGGGGGACCTACAATGAGCAGTTCTTC	TRBV2	TRBJ2-1	14	.
CASLRGTGEKLFF	TGTGCCAGCCTCAGGGGGACAGGAGAAAAACTGTTTTTT	TRBV25-1	TRBJ1-4	13	TRBD1
CASSRDLHTEAFF	TGTGCCAGCAGCCGGGACTTACACACTGAAGCTTTCTTT	TRBV7-9	TRBJ1-1	13	.
CASSVAAGGSYNEQFF	TGTGCCAGCAGCGTAGCAGCGGGAGGCTCCTACAATGAGCAGTTCTTC	TRBV9	TRBJ2-1	16	TRBD2
CASSFLPGQGNGYTF	TGTGCCAGCAGTTTTCTACCGGGACAGGGAAATGGCTACACCTTC	TRBV28	TRBJ1-2	15	TRBD1
CAMGGKEMLNTGELFF	TGTGCCATGGGGGGTAAGGAGATGCTGAACACCGGGGAGCTGTTTTTT	TRBV10-3	TRBJ2-2	16	.
CASRQEGGSTEAFF	TGCGCCAGCAGGCAAGAAGGGGGTAGCACTGAAGCTTTCTTT	TRBV10-2	TRBJ1-1	14	.